The 28 T cell receptor beta chains in this list originate from one sample, sequenced in a study of CD8 T cells in ankylosing spondylitis. General observations from the study: Blood from ankylosing spondylitis patients appeared to carry a characteristic eight-variant TCR beta motif.

These receptors' targets are unknown. Each CDR3 protein gets one entry after TCRdb re-called the 5' RACE reads with MiXCR. The data contain more than 650,000 distinct CDR3 sequences, about 11% of them seen just once; the ten biggest clones take up more than 0.5%. Sequencing input: blood, either unsorted or a sorted T cell fraction (not recorded which). The receptors stem from a male donor with ankylosing spondylitis.

This clonotype was counted between two and nine times. This rearrangement joins TRBV10-3 to TRBJ2-7; D unclear. Trimming removed 3 bases from V and 8 bases from J, with 17 bases in between. The CDR3 has 14 residues. Germline loops: CDR1 ENHRY, CDR2 SYGVKD. The CDR3, as DNA: TGTGCCATCAGTGATGTGGGCCCCGCCGCACAGCAGTACTTC. It specifies CAISDVGPAAQQYF.

The sample holds a few counts of this clonotype. The rearrangement uses TRBV6-1 and TRBJ1-2; D is unresolved. This CDR3 has 14 residues. The germline V gene has CDR1 MNHNS and CDR2 SASEGT. V was pared by 6 bases and J by 4 bases, with 15 bases between. CDR3 DNA sequence: TGTGCCAGCAGCCCCCGGTCACTCACCTATGGCTACACCTTC. It yields the protein CASSPRSLTYGYTF.

The V call is TRBV15, the J call TRBJ2-3, with unresolved D. Germline V gene data show CDR1 as LNHNV and CDR2 as YYDKDF (reference sequence). CDR3 length: 15 residues. Trimming took off 0 bases at V and 6 bases at J, with 13 bases between the two ends. CDR3 bases: TGTGCCACCAGCAGAGATGGGATTAGCAGGGATACGCAGTATTTT. It encodes CATSRDGISRDTQYF.

This clonotype has more than one count but fewer than ten. The chain couples TRBV5-1 to TRBJ2-5, with D unresolved. Trimming took 3 bases from V and 4 from J, leaving 16 bases between them. The CDR3 length is 15 residues. The germline V gene has CDR1 SGHRS and CDR2 YFSETQ. As DNA, the CDR3 is TGCGCCAGCAGCTACTCCAACCCTAGAGGAGAGACCCAGTACTTC. Translated, it gives CASSYSNPRGETQYF.

The CDR3 coding sequence is TGTGCCAGCAGTGACTTGGCCAAAAACATTCAGTACTTC. Protein sequence: CASSDLAKNIQYF. V usage is TRBV12-3 or TRBV12-4 and J usage is TRBJ2-4; D is uncertain. The CDR3 has 13 amino acids. Trimming took off 5 bases at V and 1 base at J, with 6 bases between the two ends.

This clonotype was counted a few times. The chain carries TRBV7-6 and TRBJ2-1; no definite D call. V dropped 1 base and J dropped 10 bases, with 11 bases sitting between them. The CDR3 spans 13 residues. The germline gives CDR1 SGHVS, CDR2 FNYEAQ. The CDR3 DNA sequence: TGTGCCAGCAGCTTAGTTATTGGGCACGAGCAGTTCTTC. Translating it yields CASSLVIGHEQFF.

V usage is TRBV6-1 and J usage is TRBJ1-2, with D unclear. Trimming shortened V by 2 bases and J by 3 bases, and 10 bases separated the two germline ends. The CDR3 is made up of 14 amino acids. Germline CDR1 reads MNHNS; CDR2 reads SASEGT. Here the CDR3 reads CASSETWADYGYTF. CDR3 coding DNA: TGTGCCAGCAGTGAAACTTGGGCAGACTATGGCTACACCTTC.

This clonotype was seen repeatedly, ten times or more. The rearrangement joins TRBV29-1 to TRBJ2-7, with 8 bases fitting TRBD1. Germline CDR1 SQVTM, CDR2 ANQGSEA. This CDR3 has 13 amino acids. V shed 6 bases, J shed 3 bases, and the junction held 7 bases outside the gene matches. This CDR3 reads CSVSGQGIYEQYF. Here the CDR3 DNA reads TGCAGCGTCTCCGGACAGGGCATCTACGAGCAGTACTTC.

The chain carries TRBV5-1 and TRBJ2-1, with D possibly matching TRBD2 (5 bases). Deletions cut 9 bases from V and 5 bases from J, with 15 bases between. Germline V gives CDR1 SGHRS, CDR2 YFSETQ. The length of the CDR3 is 13 residues. The chain's CDR3 is CATRAWEHNEQFF. CDR3 in DNA: TGCGCCACCAGAGCCTGGGAGCACAATGAGCAGTTCTTC.

The J gene is TRBJ1-1, the V gene TRBV10-3, with D possibly TRBD1 on 5 matching bases. The V and J ends lost 2 bases and 1 base respectively, with 11 bases between them. The germline gives CDR1 ENHRY, CDR2 SYGVKD. The CDR3 has 15 residues. The CDR3, as DNA: TGTGCCATCAGTGAGCGGGACTCACGGAACACTGAAGCTTTCTTT. Its protein is CAISERDSRNTEAFF.

This clonotype has at least ten counts. The rearrangement joins TRBV10-3 to TRBJ2-5; D remains ambiguous. Trimming left V 0 bases short and J 0 bases short, with 11 bases between. This CDR3 has 16 residues. Per germline, CDR1 ENHRY and CDR2 SYGVKD. DNA for the CDR3: TGTGCCATCAGTGAGTCTATCGGCGCCCACCAAGAGACCCAGTACTTC. It codes for CAISESIGAHQETQYF.

This clonotype was detected a few times. The rearrangement links TRBV20-1 to TRBJ2-7; 9 nucleotides agree with TRBD1. Per the germline V gene, CDR1 is DFQATT and CDR2 is SNEGSKA (reference sequence). Unmatched junction bases numbered 7, after V lost 6 bases and J lost 4 bases. This CDR3 is 13 amino acids long. The CDR3 bases are TGCAGTGCACCGGGACAGGGCATGTACGAGCAGTACTTC. Translating gives CSAPGQGMYEQYF.

This clonotype was picked up a small number of times. The chain carries TRBV7-9 and TRBJ2-3, with D hard to call. Germline V CDR1 and CDR2: SEHNR, FQNEAQ (reference sequence). This CDR3 has 11 amino acids. The germline V and J ends were trimmed by 6 bases and 6 bases, with 7 bases remaining between them. CDR3 residues: CASSTADTQYF. As DNA, the CDR3 is TGTGCCAGCAGTACAGCCGATACGCAGTATTTT. The full variable domain, with the rest looked up from reference TRBV7-9 and TRBJ2-3, is DTGVSQNPRHKITKRGQNVTFRCDPISEHNRLYWYRQTLGQGPEFLTYFQNEAQLEKSRLLSDRFSAERPKGSFSTLEIQRTEQGDSAMYLCASSTADTQYFGPGTRLTVL.

DNA for the CDR3: TGCAGTGCTAGAGGGTGGGGGGGACGCTACGAGCAGTACTTC. Protein sequence: CSARGWGGRYEQYF. V usage is TRBV20-1 and J usage is TRBJ2-7; the match to TRBD2 covers 7 bases. The CDR3 consists of 14 residues. J lost 3 bases, V lost 1 base, and 6 bases had no gene match. Per the germline V gene, CDR1 is DFQATT and CDR2 is SNEGSKA (reference sequence).

This clonotype was counted ten times or more. The chain links TRBV20-1 to TRBJ1-1; the D is unclear. Trimming removed 4 bases from V and 8 bases from J, with 11 bases in between. Germline V CDR1 and CDR2: DFQATT, SNEGSKA (reference sequence). The CDR3 is 11 residues long. This CDR3 reads CSATNRWEAFF. For the CDR3, the DNA is TGCAGTGCTACAAATAGGTGGGAAGCTTTCTTT.

This clonotype turned up a few times. This chain links TRBV20-1 with TRBJ2-5; possibly TRBD1 for D (7 bases). The CDR3 loop spans 15 amino acids. Germline CDR1 reads DFQATT; CDR2 reads SNEGSKA (reference sequence). The V end lost 0 bases, the J end lost 4 bases, and 15 bases lay between the germline ends. CDR3 bases: TGCAGTGCTAGAGACCCCAGGGGGGCCGGAGAGACCCAGTACTTC. It encodes CSARDPRGAGETQYF.

This clonotype was seen ten or more times. This chain joins TRBV7-2 and TRBJ1-5; D gene unclear. The CDR3 contains 13 residues. The ends were cut back, 6 bases at V and 3 bases at J, with 9 bases in the middle. Per the germline V gene, CDR1 is SGHTA and CDR2 is FQGNSA. As DNA, the CDR3 is TGTGCCAGCAGGGCCACGGCCAATCAGCCCCAGCATTTT. Its protein product is CASRATANQPQHF. The full variable domain, with the rest looked up from reference TRBV7-2 and TRBJ1-5, is GAGVSQSPSNKVTEKGKDVELRCDPISGHTALYWYRQSLGQGLEFLIYFQGNSAPDKSGLPSDRFSAERTGGSVSTLTIQRTQQEDSAVYLCASRATANQPQHFGDGTRLSIL.

The chain is built from TRBV20-1 and TRBJ2-3, with 8 positions matching TRBD2. V lost 5 bases and J lost 2; bases outside the gene matches: 6. Per germline, CDR1 DFQATT and CDR2 SNEGSKA (reference sequence). The CDR3 contains 14 residues. The CDR3 DNA reads TGCAGTGCTGCCGGGGGGGCGACCACAGATACGCAGTATTTT. Translated, it gives CSAAGGATTDTQYF.

In this sample, this clonotype turned up many times. This chain links TRBV29-1 with TRBJ2-7, with D perhaps TRBD1 (5 bases). The V end was cut by 5 bases, the J end by 4 bases, with 15 bases between. The CDR3 extends over 13 amino acids. Germline V gene lookup returns CDR1 SQVTM and CDR2 ANQGSEA. The CDR3 DNA is TGCAGCGTTTACTGGGGCGCCAGGTACGAGCAGTACTTC. This translates into CSVYWGARYEQYF.

This clonotype was recorded many times. The rearrangement links TRBV29-1 to TRBJ2-3; the match to TRBD1 covers 9 bases. Germline V lookup: CDR1 SQVTM, CDR2 ANQGSEA. J lost 1 base, V lost 6 bases, and 2 bases had no gene match. The CDR3 extends over 13 amino acids. For the CDR3, the DNA is TGCAGCGTCTGGACAGGGGGCACAGATACGCAGTATTTT. This sequence encodes CSVWTGGTDTQYF.

This clonotype was counted a few times. V usage is TRBV7-2 and J usage is TRBJ2-2; the match to TRBD1 covers 7 bases. With V trimmed by 5 bases and J by 8 bases, 8 bases remained unmatched. Germline CDR1 and CDR2: SGHTA and FQGNSA. The CDR3 contains 14 residues. The CDR3 is CASSHERGRGELFF. CDR3 nucleotides: TGTGCCAGCAGCCACGAGAGGGGGCGAGGGGAGCTGTTTTTT.

This CDR3 reads CSVVKGAGGSYEQYF. CDR3 DNA: TGCAGCGTTGTTAAGGGTGCGGGAGGGTCCTACGAGCAGTACTTC. The rearrangement joins TRBV29-1 to TRBJ2-7; 9 bases map to TRBD2. V lost 4 bases, J lost 1 base, and 8 bases stayed unmatched. CDR1 and CDR2 (germline): SQVTM, ANQGSEA. The CDR3 runs 15 residues.

The rearrangement joins TRBV19 to TRBJ2-7; D may be TRBD1 (6 bases). Per the germline V gene, CDR1 is LNHDA and CDR2 is SQIVND (reference sequence). Trimming cost V 4 bases and J 3 bases, with 10 bases left between them. The CDR3 runs to 13 residues. This CDR3 is CASSNKQGYEQYF. The CDR3 coding sequence is TGTGCCAGTAGTAACAAACAGGGCTACGAGCAGTACTTC.

This clonotype appeared a few times. CDR3 residues: CASSPAGQDLPQHF. The CDR3 region has the DNA TGTGCCAGCTCACCCGCGGGACAGGATCTGCCCCAGCATTTT. The chain employs TRBV18 and TRBJ1-5; 8 nucleotides match TRBD1. The CDR3 has 14 amino acids. The germline V gene encodes CDR1 KGHSH and CDR2 LQKENI. V shed 3 bases, J shed 9 bases, and the junction held 7 bases outside the gene matches. Variable domain in full (rest from reference TRBV18 and TRBJ1-5): NAGVMQNPRHLVRRRGQEARLRCSPMKGHSHVYWYRQLPEEGLKFMVYLQKENIIDESGMPKERFSAEFPKEGPSILRIQQVVRGDSAAYFCASSPAGQDLPQHFGDGTRLSIL.

This clonotype appeared many times. This rearrangement joins TRBV6-5 to TRBJ2-7; D is perhaps TRBD1 (6 bases). This CDR3 spans 18 amino acids. CDR1 and CDR2 from the germline V gene are MNHEY and SVGAGI. Trimming stripped 0 bases from V and 6 bases from J, with 24 bases between. CDR3 nucleotides: TGTGCCAGCAGTTACTCGGTCCCTACGAGGGACAAACCGAGCGAGCAGTACTTC. It translates to CASSYSVPTRDKPSEQYF.

This clonotype was detected only a few times. V and J are TRBV20-1 and TRBJ2-7, with 7 bases that match TRBD1. CDR1 DFQATT and CDR2 SNEGSKA come from the germline V gene (reference sequence). The CDR3 is made up of 13 amino acids. With V trimmed by 4 bases and J by 5 bases, 8 bases remained unmatched. CDR3 sequence: CSAIDRVVDEQYF. CDR3 coding DNA: TGCAGTGCTATTGACAGGGTGGTCGACGAGCAGTACTTC.

This rearrangement joins TRBV18 to TRBJ2-7; the match to TRBD2 covers 10 bases. The CDR3 extends over 15 amino acids. Germline V gene lookup returns CDR1 KGHSH and CDR2 LQKENI. With 5 bases clipped from V and 4 bases from J, the junction kept 8 bases outside the gene matches. CDR3 DNA sequence: TGTGCCAGCTCATCGCAGCGGGAGGGCCAATACGAGCAGTACTTC. Protein: CASSSQREGQYEQYF.

This clonotype was picked up a small number of times. The chain links TRBV5-1 to TRBJ1-1; D might be TRBD1 (5 bases). V lost 7 bases, J lost 0 bases, and 7 bases lay in between. The CDR3 covers 12 residues. The germline CDR1 and CDR2 sequences are SGHRS and YFSETQ. Here the CDR3 reads CASGGMNTEAFF. The CDR3 DNA reads as TGCGCCAGCGGGGGTATGAACACTGAAGCTTTCTTT. Full variable domain (remainder filled in from reference TRBV5-1 and TRBJ1-1): KAGVTQTPRYLIKTRGQQVTLSCSPISGHRSVSWYQQTPGQGLQFLFEYFSETQRNKGNFPGRFSGRQFSNSRSEMNVSTLELGDSALYLCASGGMNTEAFFGQGTRLTVV.